This T cell receptor beta chain was sequenced for a study of identical twins (dated by TCRdb to 2015 to 2016). About the study as a whole: The study deep-sequenced TCR alpha and beta repertoires from monozygotic twins, unrelated adults of various ages and cord blood to test whether fetal clonotypes persist. Replicate twin experiments were performed at different times using different library preparation protocols to rule out contamination.

The library relied on 5' RACE. These reads were obtained on an Illumina HiSeq 2000. Template switching introduced a universal primer binding site; the final cDNA contained a unique molecular identifier, enabling accurate counting of TCR cDNA molecules. Specific primers in the conserved constant-segment region were used to synthesize first-strand cDNA for the TCR alpha and beta chains. To control for contamination, every cDNA library carried two barcodes: a SMART-Mk sample barcode plus Illumina barcodes. TruSeq adapter sequences along with Illumina sample barcodes were introduced in two successive PCR steps. The TCR alpha and beta cDNA libraries were sequenced on the Illumina HiSeq platform using custom primers. For the original study's pipeline: Unique molecular identifiers were extracted from raw reads with MiGEC, and CDR3 positions were determined with MiXCR. For each individual, recombination models were inferred using an EM algorithm with the repgenHMM and IGoR tools. Shared clonotypes were analyzed with the tcR package in R, and sharing was normalized by the product of cloneset sizes. To study raw recombination without the effects of thymic and clonal selection, out-of-frame nonproductive sequences were analyzed. TCRdb redid the processing of the public reads, applying fastp at Q25 and MiXCR, and retained in-frame beta chains. One record per CDR3 amino acid sequence lists the most common genes and DNA. The V and J calls follow TCRdb's processing rather than the paper's. In this sample the table shows 450,000 or so distinct CDR3 sequences, approximately 24% of which occur a single time. Roughly 2.8% of the sample is in the top ten clones.

On the study overall, not on this receptor specifically: Conclusions relied on cross-sectional statistical analysis, since the same donors could not be followed over many years. Compared with coincidental sharing between unrelated individuals, out-of-frame TCR alpha sequences shared between twins showed an excess of sequences with low generation probability. Invariant T cells such as MAIT and iNKT could partly confound zero-insertion analyses, though diverse VJ usage argued against this for most clonotypes. In beta out-of-frame sequences, excess twin sharing was weaker, because having fewer shared sequences lowered the signal-to-noise ratio. Fewer insertions were carried by abundant cord blood beta clonotypes; a weaker similar trend was observed in young adult naive repertoires, while no such trend was observed in memory repertoires. Out-of-frame TCR alpha sharing in monozygotic twins was systematically underestimated by recombination models, whereas sharing between unrelated individuals was in agreement with the recombination models.

Comment on this clonotype: Its antigen remains unidentified. No base quality information exists; no much larger clone differs at one position.

Germline trimming: 1 base from V, 0 bases from J; junction bases outside gene matches: 3. CDR1 is given as LGHDT and CDR2 as YNNKEL, both from the germline V gene (reference sequence). From its cysteine to its phenylalanine, the CDR3 spans 15 amino acids. Only the CDR3 region is kept as DNA, spanning 45 bases read in frame from base 1. Every donor in the study was a healthy Caucasian. The twin cohort consisted of three pairs of female monozygotic twins, all aged roughly 18 to 30 years. CD4+ and CD8+ T cell populations were isolated with positive isolation kits from Invitrogen. This sample was shared with a second study, whose subject was T cells expressing NK-cell markers. That second publication adds: TCR beta-chain repertoires were profiled in sorted CD3+CD56+NKG2C+, CD3+CD56+NKG2C- and CD3+CD56-NKG2C+ T-cell subsets from several donors. Of the eight sequenced donors, seven were found to be HCMV-seropositive and one was found to be HCMV-seronegative. To restrict sorting to alphabetaTCR-expressing T cells, an anti-gammadeltaTCR antibody was added in several experiments. In several donors, the dominant CD3+CD56+NKG2C+ clonotypes were found to rank among the top 10 CD8+ clonotypes and to make up about 1.0-7.5% of CD8+ T cells. Those dominant clonotypes were again the most abundant among CD3+CD56-NKG2C+ cells in several donors, at about 25-60.1%. It remained unclear whether the expanded NKG2C-expressing T cell clones were specific for HCMV antigens. The study sequenced eight donors, all healthy volunteers chosen at random: three men and five women. HCMV serostatus was determined by detecting HCMV-specific IgG in serum with a commercial ELISA kit. MIGEC handled demultiplexing of the reads and grouping by UMI, while MiTCR was used to assemble and quantify clonotypes. Only TCR cDNA sequences supported by at least two reads were kept to exclude erroneous sequences. Downstream repertoire analysis used the tcR package, and clonotypes were matched across fractions by CDR3 nucleotide sequence plus V segment. VDJmatch was used to annotate antigen specificity against VDJdb, with one amino acid substitution in CDR3 allowed.

The sequence came from a woman under 30 in good health. This receptor chain uses TRBV3-1 and TRBJ2-7; 7 bases in the junction line up with TRBD2. Sequencing was performed on CD4+ T cells sorted from blood. The CDR3: CASSQGAGNSYEQYF. The bases are TGTGCCAGCAGCCAAGGAGCGGGGAACTCCTACGAGCAGTACTTC.